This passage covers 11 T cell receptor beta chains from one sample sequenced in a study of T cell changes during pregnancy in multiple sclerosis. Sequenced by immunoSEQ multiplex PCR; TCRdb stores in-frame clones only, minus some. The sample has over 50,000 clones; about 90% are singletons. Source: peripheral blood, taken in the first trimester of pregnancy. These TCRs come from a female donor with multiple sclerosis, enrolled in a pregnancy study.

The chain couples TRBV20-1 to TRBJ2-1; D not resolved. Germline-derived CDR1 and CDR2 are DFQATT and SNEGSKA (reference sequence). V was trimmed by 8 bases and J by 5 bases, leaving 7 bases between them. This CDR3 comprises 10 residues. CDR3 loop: CSSRDNEQFF. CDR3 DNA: TGCAGTTCCCGGGACAATGAGCAGTTCTTC.

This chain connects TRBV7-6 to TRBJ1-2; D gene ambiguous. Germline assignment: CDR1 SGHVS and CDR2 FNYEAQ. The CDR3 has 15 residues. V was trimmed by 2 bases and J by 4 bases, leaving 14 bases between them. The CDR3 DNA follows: TGTGCCAGCAGCTTATTGGGAGGAGGGTTCTATGGCTACACCTTC. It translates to CASSLLGGGFYGYTF. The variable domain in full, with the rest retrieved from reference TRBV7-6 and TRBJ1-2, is GAGVSQSPRYKVTKRGQDVALRCDPISGHVSLYWYRQALGQGPEFLTYFNYEAQQDKSGLPNDRFSAERPEGSISTLTIQRTEQRDSAMYRCASSLLGGGFYGYTFGSGTRLTVV.

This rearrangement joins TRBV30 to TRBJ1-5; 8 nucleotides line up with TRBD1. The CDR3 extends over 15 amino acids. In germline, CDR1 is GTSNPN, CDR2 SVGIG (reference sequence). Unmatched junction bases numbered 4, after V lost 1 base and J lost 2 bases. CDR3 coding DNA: TGTGCCTGGAGTGAATCGGACAGGGGCAATCAGCCCCAGCATTTT. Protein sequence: CAWSESDRGNQPQHF.

The DNA of the CDR3 is TGTGCCAGCAGCCCACCTAGATTAAGGCTAGCGGGAAATACGCAGTATTTT. Protein sequence: CASSPPRLRLAGNTQYF. The rearrangement joins TRBV5-6 to TRBJ2-3; TRBD2 aligns across 9 bases. J gave up 7 bases and V 4 bases, and 16 bases lay outside the gene matches. CDR3 size: 17 residues. Germline V gene sequence: CDR1 SGHDT, CDR2 YYEEEE.

The CDR3 loop is CASSSYDPGKSQPQHF. The DNA for the CDR3 is TGTGCCAGCAGCTCCTACGACCCGGGGAAGAGTCAGCCCCAGCATTTT. V and J are TRBV27 and TRBJ1-5, with unresolved D. Between the trimmed V and J ends, which lost 6 bases and 6 bases, there was a span of 21 bases. CDR1 MNHEY and CDR2 SMNVEV come from the germline V gene (reference sequence). The CDR3 is 16 amino acids.

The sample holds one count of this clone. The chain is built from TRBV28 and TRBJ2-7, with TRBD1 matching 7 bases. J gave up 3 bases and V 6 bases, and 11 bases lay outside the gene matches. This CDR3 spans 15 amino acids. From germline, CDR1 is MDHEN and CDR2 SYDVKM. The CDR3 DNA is TGTGCCAGCAGCACCGGCCCAGGGGGTAGCTACGAGCAGTACTTC. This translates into CASSTGPGGSYEQYF.

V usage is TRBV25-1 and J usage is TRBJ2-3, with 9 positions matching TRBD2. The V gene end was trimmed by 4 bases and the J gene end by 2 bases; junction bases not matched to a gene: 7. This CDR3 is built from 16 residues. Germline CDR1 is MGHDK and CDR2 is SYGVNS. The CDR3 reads CASSGRLAELTDTQYF. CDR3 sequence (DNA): TGTGCCAGCAGTGGAAGACTAGCGGAACTCACAGATACGCAGTATTTT.

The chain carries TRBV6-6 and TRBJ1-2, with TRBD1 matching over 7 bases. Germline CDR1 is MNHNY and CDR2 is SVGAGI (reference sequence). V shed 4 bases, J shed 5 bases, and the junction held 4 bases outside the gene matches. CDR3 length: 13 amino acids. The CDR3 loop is CASSSGTEYGYTF. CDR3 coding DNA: TGTGCCAGCAGTTCCGGGACAGAATATGGCTACACCTTC.

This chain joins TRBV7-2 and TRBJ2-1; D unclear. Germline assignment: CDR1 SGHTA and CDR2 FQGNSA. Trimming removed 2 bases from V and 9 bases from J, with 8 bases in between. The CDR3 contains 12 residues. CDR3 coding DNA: TGTGCCAGCAGCTTACGGTTTGGTGAGCAGTTCTTC. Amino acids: CASSLRFGEQFF.

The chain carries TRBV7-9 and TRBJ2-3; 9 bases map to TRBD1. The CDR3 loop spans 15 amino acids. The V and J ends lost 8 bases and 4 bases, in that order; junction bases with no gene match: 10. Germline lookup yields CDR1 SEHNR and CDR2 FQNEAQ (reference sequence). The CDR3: CASGAGTGNADTQYF. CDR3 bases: TGTGCCAGCGGGGCCGGGACAGGGAACGCAGATACGCAGTATTTT.

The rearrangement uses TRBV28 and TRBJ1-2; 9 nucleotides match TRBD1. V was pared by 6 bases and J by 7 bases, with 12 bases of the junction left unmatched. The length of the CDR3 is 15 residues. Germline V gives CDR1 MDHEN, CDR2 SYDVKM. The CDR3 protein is CASSLQGAPNFGYTF. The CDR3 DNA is TGTGCCAGCAGCCTACAGGGGGCTCCCAATTTTGGCTACACCTTC.